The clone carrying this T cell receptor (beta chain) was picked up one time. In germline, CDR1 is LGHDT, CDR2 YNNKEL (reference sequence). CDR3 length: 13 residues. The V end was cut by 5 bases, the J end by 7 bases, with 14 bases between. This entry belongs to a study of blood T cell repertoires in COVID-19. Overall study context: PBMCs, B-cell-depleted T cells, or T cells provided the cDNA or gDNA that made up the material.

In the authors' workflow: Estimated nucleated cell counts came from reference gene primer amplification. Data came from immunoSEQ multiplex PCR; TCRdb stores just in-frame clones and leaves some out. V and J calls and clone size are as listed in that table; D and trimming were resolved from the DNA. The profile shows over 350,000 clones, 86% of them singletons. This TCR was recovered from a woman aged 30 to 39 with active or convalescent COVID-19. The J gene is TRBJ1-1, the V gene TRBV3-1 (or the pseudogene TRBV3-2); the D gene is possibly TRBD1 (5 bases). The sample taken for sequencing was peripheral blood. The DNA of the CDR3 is TGTGCCAGCAGCTGGCAGGGTGCGGATGAAGCTTTCTTT. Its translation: CASSWQGADEAFF.